The 3 T cell receptor beta chains given below trace back to one sample, sequenced in a study of cytomegalovirus exposure and HLA in healthy donors. Primers included in the PCR were 60 Vbeta and 13 Jbeta primers. Profiled with immunoSEQ multiplex PCR; TCRdb holds only in-frame clones, not every one. This sample has about 190,000 clones, with roughly 80% found just once. Sequencing input: PBMCs. Receptors originate from a man aged 35 to 55 in good health and CMV-seropositive.

The chain carries TRBV2 and TRBJ2-7; tentative D call: TRBD2 (5 bases). Deletions cut 6 bases from V and 4 bases from J, with 19 bases between. The germline CDR1 and CDR2 sequences are SNHLY and FYNNEI. This CDR3 has 15 amino acids. CDR3: CASRTAGRGLYEQYF. CDR3 nucleotides: TGTGCCAGCAGGACTGCCGGCCGGGGATTGTACGAGCAGTACTTC. Full variable domain (remainder filled in from reference TRBV2 and TRBJ2-7): EPEVTQTPSHQVTQMGQEVILRCVPISNHLYFYWYRQILGQKVEFLVSFYNNEISEKSEIFDDQFSVERPDGSNFTLKIRSTKLEDSAMYFCASRTAGRGLYEQYFGPGTRLTVT.

The chain couples TRBV27 to TRBJ2-1; 10 bases match TRBD2. This CDR3 comprises 14 residues. In germline, CDR1 is MNHEY, CDR2 SMNVEV (reference sequence). V lost 3 bases and J lost 8; bases outside the gene matches: 4. The CDR3 DNA sequence: TGTGCCAGCAGTTTCGATAGCGGGAGGTATGAGCAGTTCTTC. Amino acids: CASSFDSGRYEQFF.

The table lists this clone with a few counts. This chain links TRBV7-9 with TRBJ1-2; a weak D match, TRBD1 (6 bases). The CDR3 consists of 15 residues. The V end lost 5 bases, the J end lost 7 bases, and 20 bases lay between the germline ends. The germline gives CDR1 SEHNR, CDR2 FQNEAQ (reference sequence). The CDR3 spells CASSPDRRGEFGYTF. CDR3 nucleotides: TGTGCCAGCAGCCCCGACAGGAGAGGTGAATTTGGCTACACCTTC.